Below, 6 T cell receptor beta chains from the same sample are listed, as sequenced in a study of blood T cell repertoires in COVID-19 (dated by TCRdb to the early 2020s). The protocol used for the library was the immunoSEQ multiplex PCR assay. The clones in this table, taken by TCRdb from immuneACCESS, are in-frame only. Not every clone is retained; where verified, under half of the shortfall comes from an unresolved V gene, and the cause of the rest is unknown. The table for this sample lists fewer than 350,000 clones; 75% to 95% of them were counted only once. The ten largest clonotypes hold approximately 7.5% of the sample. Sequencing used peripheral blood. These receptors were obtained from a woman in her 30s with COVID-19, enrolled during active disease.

The CDR3 loop reads CAISGLISTDTQYF. The CDR3 coding sequence is TGTGCCATCAGTGGACTGATTAGCACAGATACGCAGTATTTT. The chain is built from TRBV10-3 and TRBJ2-3, with D unclear. The germline gives CDR1 ENHRY, CDR2 SYGVKD. The CDR3 has 14 amino acids. V was trimmed by 4 bases and J by 0 bases, leaving 8 bases between them.

CDR3 loop: CASSPRFFRAGGSETQYF. CDR3 DNA sequence: TGTGCCAGCAGCCCGAGATTTTTCCGAGCAGGGGGCAGTGAGACCCAGTACTTC. The chain combines TRBV9 with TRBJ2-5; TRBD1 matches 8 bases. CDR1 SGDLS and CDR2 YYNGEE come from the germline V gene. Trimming cost V 4 bases and J 5 bases; bases outside gene matches: 19. The CDR3 runs to 18 residues.

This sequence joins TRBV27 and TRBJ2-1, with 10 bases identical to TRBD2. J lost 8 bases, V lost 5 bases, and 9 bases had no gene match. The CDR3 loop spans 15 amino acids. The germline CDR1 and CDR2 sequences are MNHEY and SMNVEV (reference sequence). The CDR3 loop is CASSGASGSWYEQFF. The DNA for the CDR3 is TGTGCCAGCAGTGGGGCTAGCGGGAGTTGGTATGAGCAGTTCTTC.

The CDR3 DNA reads as TGTGCCAGCAGTTTGGGTAGCGGGGGCCGGGGGGAGACCCAGTACTTC. Its translation: CASSLGSGGRGETQYF. The V call is TRBV27, the J call TRBJ2-5, with 9 bases that match TRBD2. From germline, CDR1 is MNHEY and CDR2 SMNVEV (reference sequence). This CDR3 region has 16 residues. J lost 5 bases, V lost 3 bases, and 10 bases had no gene match.

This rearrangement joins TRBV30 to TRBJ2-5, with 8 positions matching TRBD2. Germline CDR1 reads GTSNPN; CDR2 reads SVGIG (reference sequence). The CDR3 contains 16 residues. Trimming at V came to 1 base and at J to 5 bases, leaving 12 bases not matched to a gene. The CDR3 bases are TGTGCCTGGAGTGGGCCGGGACTAGTAACGATCGAGACCCAGTACTTC. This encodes CAWSGPGLVTIETQYF.

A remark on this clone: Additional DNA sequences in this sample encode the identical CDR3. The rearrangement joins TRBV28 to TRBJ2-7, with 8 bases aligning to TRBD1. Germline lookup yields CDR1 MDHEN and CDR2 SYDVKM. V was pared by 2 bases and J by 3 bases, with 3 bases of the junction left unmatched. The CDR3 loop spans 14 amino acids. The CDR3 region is CASSLGTGGYEQYF. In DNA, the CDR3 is TGTGCCAGCAGTTTAGGTACAGGGGGCTACGAGCAGTACTTC.